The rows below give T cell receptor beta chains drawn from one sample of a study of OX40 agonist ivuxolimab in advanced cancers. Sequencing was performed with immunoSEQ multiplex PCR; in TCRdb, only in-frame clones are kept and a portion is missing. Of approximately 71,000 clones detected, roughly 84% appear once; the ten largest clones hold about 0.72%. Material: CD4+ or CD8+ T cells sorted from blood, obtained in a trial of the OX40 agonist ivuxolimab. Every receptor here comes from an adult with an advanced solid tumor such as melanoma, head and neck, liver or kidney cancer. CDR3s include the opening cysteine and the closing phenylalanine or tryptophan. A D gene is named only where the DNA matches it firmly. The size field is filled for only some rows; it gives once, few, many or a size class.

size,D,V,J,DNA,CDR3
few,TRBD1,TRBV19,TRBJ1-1,TGTGCCAGTAGTGGGACAGGAGGGTTTACTGAAGCTTTCTTT,CASSGTGGFTEAFF
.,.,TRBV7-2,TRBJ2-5,TGTGCCAGCAGCTCTGGCCGCGGGCCCGGGGAGACCCAGTACTTC,CASSSGRGPGETQYF
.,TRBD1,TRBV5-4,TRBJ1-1,TGTGCCAGCAGCGCGGACAGGGGGAACACTGAAGCTTTCTTT,CASSADRGNTEAFF
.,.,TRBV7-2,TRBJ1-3,TGTGCCAGCAGCTTAGTGGGACTGGGCTCTGGAAACACCATATATTTT,CASSLVGLGSGNTIYF
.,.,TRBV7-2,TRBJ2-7,TGTGCCAGCAGCCTCCAGTACGAGCAGTACTTC,CASSLQYEQYF
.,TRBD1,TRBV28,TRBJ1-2,TGTGCCAGCAGTTTGGACAGGGCAAGGGGTGGCTACACCTTC,CASSLDRARGGYTF
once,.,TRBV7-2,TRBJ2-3,TGTGCCAGCAGCTCCCAGGATGGGACAGATACGCAGTATTTT,CASSSQDGTDTQYF
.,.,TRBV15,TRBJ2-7,TGTGCCACCAGCAGAGAGTCGGCAGGGTCCATCTACGAGCAGTACTTC,CATSRESAGSIYEQYF
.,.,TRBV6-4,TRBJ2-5,TGTGCCAGCAGTGAAGAGACCCAGTACTTC,CASSEETQYF
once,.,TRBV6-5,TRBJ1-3,TGTGCCAGCAGTTACTCGTCCGGAAACACCATATATTTT,CASSYSSGNTIYF
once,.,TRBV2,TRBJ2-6,TGTGCCAGCACGCTAGAGCGCGGGGCCAACGTCCTGACTTTC,CASTLERGANVLTF